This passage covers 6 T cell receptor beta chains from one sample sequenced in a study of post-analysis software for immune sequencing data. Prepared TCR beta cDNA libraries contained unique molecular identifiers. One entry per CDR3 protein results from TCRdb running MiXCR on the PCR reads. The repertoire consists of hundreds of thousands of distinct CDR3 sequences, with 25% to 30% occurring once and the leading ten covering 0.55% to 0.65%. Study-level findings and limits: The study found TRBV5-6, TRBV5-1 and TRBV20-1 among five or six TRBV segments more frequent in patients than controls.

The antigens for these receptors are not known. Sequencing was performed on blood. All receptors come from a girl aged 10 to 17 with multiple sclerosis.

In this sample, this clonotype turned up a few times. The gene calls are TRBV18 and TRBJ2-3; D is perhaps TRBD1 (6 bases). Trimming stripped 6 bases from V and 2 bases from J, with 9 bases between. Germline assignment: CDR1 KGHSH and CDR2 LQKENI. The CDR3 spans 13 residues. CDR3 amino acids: CASSWTDTDTQYF. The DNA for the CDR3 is TGTGCCAGCTCTTGGACAGACACAGATACGCAGTATTTT.

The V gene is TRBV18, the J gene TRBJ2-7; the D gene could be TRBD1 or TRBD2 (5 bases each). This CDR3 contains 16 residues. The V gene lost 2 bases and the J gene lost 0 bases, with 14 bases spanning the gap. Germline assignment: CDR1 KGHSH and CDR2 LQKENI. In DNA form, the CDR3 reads TGTGCCAGCTCACCAGAACAAATGGGGACCTCCTACGAGCAGTACTTC. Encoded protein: CASSPEQMGTSYEQYF.

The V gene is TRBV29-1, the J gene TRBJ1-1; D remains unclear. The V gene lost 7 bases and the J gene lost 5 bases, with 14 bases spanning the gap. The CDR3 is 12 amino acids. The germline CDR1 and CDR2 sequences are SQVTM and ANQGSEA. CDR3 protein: CSGSQSGTEAFF. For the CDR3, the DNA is TGCAGCGGGTCCCAGTCGGGGACTGAAGCTTTCTTT.

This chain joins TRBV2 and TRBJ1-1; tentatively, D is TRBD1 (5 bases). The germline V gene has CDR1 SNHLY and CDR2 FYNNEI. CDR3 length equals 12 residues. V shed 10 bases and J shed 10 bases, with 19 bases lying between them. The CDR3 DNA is TGTGCCATTCCGGGGGGACCAAACGGAGCTTTCTTT. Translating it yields CAIPGGPNGAFF. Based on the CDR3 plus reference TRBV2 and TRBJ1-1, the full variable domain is EPEVTQTPSHQVTQMGQEVILRCVPISNHLYFYWYRQILGQKVEFLVSFYNNEISEKSEIFDDQFSVERPDGSNFTLKIRSTKLEDSAMYFCAIPGGPNGAFFGQGTRLTVV.

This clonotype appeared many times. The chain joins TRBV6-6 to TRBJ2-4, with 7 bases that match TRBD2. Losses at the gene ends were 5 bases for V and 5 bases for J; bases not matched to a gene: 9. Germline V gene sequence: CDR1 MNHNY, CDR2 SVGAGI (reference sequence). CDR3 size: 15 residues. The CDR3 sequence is CASSLVGRGENIQYF. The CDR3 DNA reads TGTGCCAGCAGTCTAGTAGGGAGGGGTGAAAACATTCAGTACTTC.

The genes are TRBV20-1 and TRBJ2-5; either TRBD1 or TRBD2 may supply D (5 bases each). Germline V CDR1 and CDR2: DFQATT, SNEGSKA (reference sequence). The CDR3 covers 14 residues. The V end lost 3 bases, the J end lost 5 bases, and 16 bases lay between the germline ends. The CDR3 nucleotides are TGCAGTGCTAGTCCGAGAGAGGGGTGGGAGACCCAGTACTTC. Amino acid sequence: CSASPREGWETQYF.